Following are 25 T cell receptor beta chains from one sample sequenced in a study of T-cell memory formation after mild COVID-19. TCRdb reprocessed the 5' RACE reads via MiXCR and lists one record per CDR3 protein. The sample includes around 200,000 distinct CDR3 sequences, around 25% seen only once; the top ten take around 10%. Sequenced input: PBMCs or a T cell subset sorted from them (not recorded which). Every receptor here comes from an adult woman who had mild COVID-19 (a few samples of this study predate the infection). Cell type and time point are not known.

The table lists this clonotype with a few counts. The genes are TRBV12-5 and TRBJ2-1; maybe TRBD1 (6 bases). V was trimmed by 6 bases and J by 4 bases, leaving 16 bases between them. Per germline, CDR1 LGHNT and CDR2 FRNRAP. CDR3 size: 15 residues. The CDR3 DNA reads TGTGCTAGTGGCCCGGGACAAGGGATGTACAATGAGCAGTTCTTC. This gives the protein CASGPGQGMYNEQFF.

This clonotype was detected only once. The rearrangement joins TRBV12-3 or TRBV12-4 to TRBJ2-1; 7 nucleotides align to TRBD2. This CDR3 is built from 14 residues. V gave up 7 bases and J gave up 10 bases; unmatched junction bases: 13. The CDR3 bases are TGTGCCAGCAAACGGGACTACGGGAGTCAGGAGCAGTTCTTC. Protein product: CASKRDYGSQEQFF.

J is TRBJ1-2 and V is TRBV7-9; 9 bases align to TRBD1. Germline loops: CDR1 SEHNR, CDR2 FQNEAQ (reference sequence). Trimming cost V 1 base and J 13 bases; bases outside gene matches: 4. There are 12 residues in the CDR3. This chain's CDR3 is CASSLEGQGSTF. In DNA form, the CDR3 reads TGTGCCAGCAGCTTAGAGGGACAGGGTAGCACCTTC.

The CDR3 DNA reads as TGTGCCAGCAGCACACCGTCGGACACTTTCTACGAGCAGTACTTC. Encoded protein: CASSTPSDTFYEQYF. The rearrangement links TRBV7-6 to TRBJ2-7; D is perhaps TRBD1 (5 bases). V was clipped by 5 bases and J by 3 bases, with 17 bases between them. Germline V lookup: CDR1 SGHVS, CDR2 FNYEAQ. The CDR3 is 15 residues long. Variable domain in full (rest from reference TRBV7-6 and TRBJ2-7): GAGVSQSPRYKVTKRGQDVALRCDPISGHVSLYWYRQALGQGPEFLTYFNYEAQQDKSGLPNDRFSAERPEGSISTLTIQRTEQRDSAMYRCASSTPSDTFYEQYFGPGTRLTVT.

This clonotype occurred a few times. The chain couples TRBV4-1 to TRBJ2-7; D might be TRBD2 (5 bases). Trimming removed 1 base from V and 3 bases from J, with 13 bases in between. CDR1 is MGHRA and CDR2 is YSYEKL in the germline V gene. The CDR3 totals 15 residues. CDR3 amino acids: CASSQGTSLFYEQYF. In DNA form, the CDR3 reads TGCGCCAGCAGCCAAGGGACTTCCCTTTTCTACGAGCAGTACTTC.

The gene calls are TRBV6-4 and TRBJ2-6; D possibly corresponds to TRBD1 (5 bases). The germline CDR1 and CDR2 sequences are MRHNA and SNTAGT. The V end was cut by 0 bases, the J end by 0 bases, with 6 bases between. This CDR3 region has 16 residues. In DNA form, the CDR3 reads TGTGCCAGCAGTGACTCCAGGGACTCTGGGGCCAACGTCCTGACTTTC. As protein: CASSDSRDSGANVLTF.

The genes are TRBV6-5 and TRBJ2-3; 8 bases map to TRBD2. CDR1 is MNHEY, CDR2 SVGAGI, per germline. The CDR3 consists of 14 residues. Unmatched junction bases numbered 4, after V lost 6 bases and J lost 2 bases. CDR3 region: CASRRGLATDTQYF. In DNA form, the CDR3 reads TGTGCCAGCAGACGTGGACTAGCCACAGATACGCAGTATTTT.

The chain joins TRBV29-1 to TRBJ1-6; 8 nucleotides agree with TRBD1. CDR1 and CDR2 from the germline V gene are SQVTM and ANQGSEA. The junction had 4 bases not matched to a gene; V was cut back by 6 bases and J by 6 bases. The CDR3 contains 13 residues. CDR3 coding DNA: TGCAGCGTGGGGGACAGGCCTAATTCACCCCTCCACTTT. As protein: CSVGDRPNSPLHF.

The V and J genes are TRBV6-5 and TRBJ1-1; unclear D gene. CDR1 MNHEY and CDR2 SVGAGI come from the germline V gene. This CDR3 is 14 amino acids long. Trimming left V 1 base short and J 1 base short, with 7 bases between. The CDR3, as DNA: TGTGCCAGCAGTTACTATGCAGGGAACACTGAAGCTTTCTTT. Amino acid sequence: CASSYYAGNTEAFF.

The chain carries TRBV6-2 or TRBV6-3 and TRBJ1-2, with D possibly being TRBD1 (5 bases). The V and J ends lost 2 bases and 3 bases respectively, with 16 bases between them. Germline CDR1 reads MNHEY; CDR2 reads SVGEGT. This CDR3 has 16 residues. The CDR3 loop reads CASSYRTTGTDYGYTF. CDR3 sequence (DNA): TGTGCCAGCAGTTACCGCACTACCGGGACGGACTATGGCTACACCTTC.

Notes on this clonotype: Its ends do not fully match the called genes, so a read error is possible. V usage is TRBV7-6 and J usage is TRBJ2-5; 9 bases match TRBD1. CDR1 SGHVS and CDR2 FNYEAQ come from the germline V gene. The CDR3 consists of 15 residues. CDR3 sequence: CASSSQTGGQETKYF. The CDR3 bases are TGTGCCAGCAGCTCCCAGACAGGGGGACAGGAGACCAAGTACTTC.

This clonotype was counted between two and nine times. The chain employs TRBV12-3 or TRBV12-4 and TRBJ2-1; 12 bases fit TRBD2. Trimming removed 5 bases from V and 5 bases from J; junction bases left unmatched: 7. This CDR3 comprises 16 residues. The CDR3 loop is CASSPRLAGGNNEQFF. The CDR3 coding sequence is TGTGCCAGCAGTCCCCGGCTAGCGGGGGGGAACAATGAGCAGTTCTTC.

Written as DNA, the CDR3 is TGTGCCAGCAGCGTAGCGGGACTACAAGAGACCCAGTACTTC. It codes for CASSVAGLQETQYF. The chain joins TRBV9 to TRBJ2-5, with 7 nucleotides matching TRBD2. This CDR3 is 14 amino acids long. Germline V CDR1 and CDR2: SGDLS, YYNGEE. Germline trimming cut 0 bases from V and 2 bases from J; bases unmatched to any gene: 1.

V and J are TRBV18 and TRBJ2-7; the match to TRBD1 covers 9 bases. With 5 bases clipped from V and 5 bases from J, the junction kept 7 bases outside the gene matches. The CDR3 has 14 amino acids. The germline CDR1 and CDR2 sequences are KGHSH and LQKENI. Here the CDR3 reads CASSSRDRDNEQYF. Here the CDR3 DNA reads TGTGCCAGCTCATCCCGGGACAGGGACAACGAGCAGTACTTC.

In this sample, this clonotype turned up a few times. The genes are TRBV5-1 and TRBJ1-1; D remains ambiguous. Germline CDR1 and CDR2: SGHRS and YFSETQ. V was trimmed by 1 base and J by 3 bases, leaving 7 bases between them. This CDR3 spans 13 amino acids. CDR3 coding DNA: TGCGCCAGCAGCTTGATCCAAGACACTGAAGCTTTCTTT. As protein: CASSLIQDTEAFF.

This rearrangement joins TRBV3-1 to TRBJ1-5, with a weak D call TRBD1 (5 bases). V was trimmed by 6 bases and J by 11 bases, leaving 14 bases between them. CDR1 is LGHDT and CDR2 is YNNKEL in the germline V gene (reference sequence). The CDR3 consists of 12 residues. The CDR3 region is CASSQGFGTQHF. In DNA form, the CDR3 reads TGTGCCAGCAGTCAGGGCTTTGGCACCCAGCATTTT.

This clonotype was seen only a few times. This chain uses TRBV4-1 with TRBJ2-2, with 8 bases matching TRBD2. CDR3 length: 18 residues. Germline V gives CDR1 MGHRA, CDR2 YSYEKL. Trimming cost V 2 bases and J 2 bases; bases outside gene matches: 10. The CDR3 loop reads CASSQRPPGLENTGELFF. The CDR3 DNA reads as TGCGCCAGCAGCCAACGCCCCCCGGGACTAGAAAACACCGGGGAGCTGTTTTTT.

The chain recombines TRBV19 with TRBJ2-1; D assignment may be TRBD1 or TRBD2 (5 bases each). This CDR3 comprises 12 residues. Germline lookup yields CDR1 LNHDA and CDR2 SQIVND (reference sequence). V lost 9 bases, J lost 8 bases, and 14 bases lay in between. The CDR3 DNA is TGTGCCAGCGGGGCCCAGGGCCATGAGCAGTTCTTC. This gives the protein CASGAQGHEQFF.

The genes are TRBV12-3 or TRBV12-4 and TRBJ1-4, with D perhaps matching TRBD1 (5 bases). With 4 bases removed from V and 6 bases from J, the gap between germline ends came to 15 bases. This CDR3 is built from 15 residues. The CDR3 reads CASSSRTYLDEKLFF. CDR3 nucleotides: TGTGCCAGCAGTTCCCGGACATATTTGGATGAAAAACTGTTTTTT.

CDR3 sequence: CASSGGQGYTDTQYF. The CDR3 DNA sequence: TGTGCCAGCAGCGGGGGACAGGGGTACACAGATACGCAGTATTTT. The chain has TRBV7-3 and TRBJ2-3; 10 bases are shared with TRBD1. CDR3 length: 15 amino acids. The germline V gene encodes CDR1 SGHTA and CDR2 FQGTGA. After removal of 5 bases from V and 2 bases from J, the junction contained 4 bases not matched to a gene.

This clonotype appeared a few times. J is TRBJ2-7 and V is TRBV5-1, with a tentative D call TRBD2 (6 bases). The germline gives CDR1 SGHRS, CDR2 YFSETQ. This CDR3 region has 14 residues. Trimming took 4 bases from V and 3 from J, leaving 14 bases between them. CDR3 nucleotide sequence: TGCGCCAGCAGCGCCCAGGGAGGCTACTACGAGCAGTACTTC. It codes for CASSAQGGYYEQYF.

This clonotype was counted only a few times. V gene TRBV7-6 combines with J gene TRBJ2-1; 12 bases fit TRBD2. V gave up 5 bases and J gave up 9 bases; unmatched junction bases: 8. The germline V gene encodes CDR1 SGHVS and CDR2 FNYEAQ. The length of the CDR3 is 15 residues. CDR3 nucleotides: TGTGCCAGCAGCCAGCTAGCGGGGGGGCGTCCTGAGCAGTTCTTC. Translating it yields CASSQLAGGRPEQFF. The full variable domain, its missing parts supplied by reference TRBV7-6 and TRBJ2-1, is GAGVSQSPRYKVTKRGQDVALRCDPISGHVSLYWYRQALGQGPEFLTYFNYEAQQDKSGLPNDRFSAERPEGSISTLTIQRTEQRDSAMYRCASSQLAGGRPEQFFGPGTRLTVL.

This clonotype was counted only a few times. The CDR3: CASSYTVNTEAFF. DNA for the CDR3: TGTGCCAGCAGCTACACAGTGAACACTGAAGCTTTCTTT. The chain links TRBV7-9 to TRBJ1-1; unclear D gene. Trimming stripped 4 bases from V and 0 bases from J, with 6 bases between. The CDR3 is 13 amino acids. The V gene's germline CDR1 is SEHNR and CDR2 FQNEAQ (reference sequence).

This clonotype was recorded a few times. This chain links TRBV29-1 with TRBJ2-7; D is perhaps TRBD1 (5 bases). CDR1 is SQVTM and CDR2 is ANQGSEA in the germline V gene. The CDR3 covers 14 residues. V lost 5 bases and J lost 0, with 14 bases in between. CDR3 coding DNA: TGCAGCGTTCGTCTCATTAGGGGCTCCTACGAGCAGTACTTC. Amino acids: CSVRLIRGSYEQYF.

This clonotype was observed once. The chain links TRBV27 to TRBJ2-7; 8 nucleotides align to TRBD1. With 6 bases clipped from V and 6 bases from J, the junction kept 7 bases outside the gene matches. CDR1 MNHEY and CDR2 SMNVEV come from the germline V gene (reference sequence). The CDR3 is made up of 13 amino acids. In DNA form, the CDR3 reads TGTGCCAGCAGATTGCAGGGGGCCCCCGAGCAGTACTTC. Translating gives CASRLQGAPEQYF.